Below are 8 T cell receptor beta chains sequenced from a single sample in a study of blood T cell repertoires in COVID-19. The protocol was immunoSEQ multiplex PCR, while the TCRdb copy is restricted to in-frame clones and leaves out a portion. The data hold hundreds of thousands of clones, with roughly 84% observed a single time. Input material: peripheral blood. Every receptor here comes from a human donor in a cohort sampled during active COVID-19.

This chain joins TRBV6-1 and TRBJ1-5; D is possibly TRBD1 (5 bases). The CDR3 totals 16 residues. Germline V gene lookup returns CDR1 MNHNS and CDR2 SASEGT. V was clipped by 3 bases and J by 0 bases, with 12 bases between them. DNA of the CDR3: TGTGCCAGCAGTGACAATAAGGGGATTAGCAATCAGCCCCAGCATTTT. Amino acid sequence: CASSDNKGISNQPQHF.

The chain carries TRBV2 and TRBJ2-5; 10 bases map to TRBD2. V lost 7 bases, J lost 5 bases, and 7 bases stayed unmatched. Germline V gene lookup returns CDR1 SNHLY and CDR2 FYNNEI. CDR3 length: 14 residues. The DNA for the CDR3 is TGTGCCAGCACCGGGACTAGCGTATCGGAGACCCAGTACTTC. Translation: CASTGTSVSETQYF.

This rearrangement joins TRBV19 to TRBJ2-7; maybe TRBD1 (6 bases). The V gene lost 5 bases and the J gene lost 0 bases, with 14 bases spanning the gap. The V gene's germline CDR1 is LNHDA and CDR2 SQIVND (reference sequence). This CDR3 spans 15 amino acids. This chain's CDR3 is CASSPERGYSYEQYF. The DNA of the CDR3 is TGTGCCAGTAGTCCCGAAAGGGGGTACTCCTACGAGCAGTACTTC.

V and J are TRBV28 and TRBJ1-5, with TRBD1 matching 8 bases. The ends lost 6 bases at V and 10 bases at J; junction bases unmatched: 14. The CDR3 extends over 15 amino acids. From germline, CDR1 is MDHEN and CDR2 SYDVKM. CDR3 amino acids: CASSSAQGAILPQHF. In nucleotides, the CDR3 is TGTGCCAGCAGCAGCGCGCAGGGGGCCATCCTTCCCCAGCATTTT.

The chain links TRBV7-6 to TRBJ2-2, with 8 bases fitting TRBD2. The V gene end was trimmed by 2 bases and the J gene end by 5 bases; junction bases not matched to a gene: 7. This CDR3 contains 16 residues. Germline V gene data show CDR1 as SGHVS and CDR2 as FNYEAQ. The CDR3 loop is CASSLLPGGMTGELFF. The CDR3 DNA follows: TGTGCCAGCAGCTTATTACCGGGAGGGATGACCGGGGAGCTGTTTTTT.

Here the CDR3 DNA reads TGTGCCAGCAGCTTTTGGGGCTTTGCCCTTAGGAGGGGCGCTGAAGCTTTCTTT. It encodes CASSFWGFALRRGAEAFF. V and J are TRBV7-4 and TRBJ1-1, with TRBD1 as a possible D gene (5 bases). The length of the CDR3 is 18 residues. CDR1 and CDR2 (germline): SGHVT, SQSDAQ. Deletions cut 3 bases from V and 6 bases from J, with 26 bases between.

The V and J genes are TRBV3-1 (or the pseudogene TRBV3-2) and TRBJ1-5; no clear D gene. The V gene lost 5 bases and the J gene lost 0 bases, with 5 bases spanning the gap. The germline V gene has CDR1 LGHDT and CDR2 YNNKEL (reference sequence). CDR3 length equals 13 residues. CDR3: CASSYNSNQPQHF. In DNA, the CDR3 is TGTGCCAGCAGCTACAATAGCAATCAGCCCCAGCATTTT.

This clone was observed a handful of times. This chain joins TRBV29-1 and TRBJ2-7, with D possibly TRBD1 on 6 matching bases. The germline V gene encodes CDR1 SQVTM and CDR2 ANQGSEA. Trimming stripped 6 bases from V and 4 bases from J, with 10 bases between. The CDR3 totals 11 residues. The CDR3, as DNA: TGCAGCGTCGCGGACAGATACGAGCAGTACTTC. Residues: CSVADRYEQYF.